This T cell receptor beta chain was captured by sequencing in a study of cytomegalovirus exposure and HLA in healthy donors. About this clone: Its cognate antigen is unknown.

Trimming removed 1 base at V and 8 bases at J, with 14 bases between. The CDR3 totals 14 residues. The germline gives CDR1 MNHEY, CDR2 SMNVEV (reference sequence). Study findings and constraints: Within the approximately 130 validation repertoires, first-cohort TCR clusters tended to co-occur, according to a later analysis.

The repertoire was sequenced with immunoSEQ multiplex PCR; TCRdb's copy has only in-frame clones and lacks some. The sample yields about 360,000 clones, about nine tenths seen once. The source is a woman between 18 and 30 years old in good health and CMV-seronegative. The chain links TRBV27 to TRBJ1-2, with D perhaps TRBD1 (5 bases). Specimen: PBMCs. DNA for the CDR3: TGTGCCAGCAGTTTATTGGGGGGAGGGGTCGGCTACACCTTC. This translates into CASSLLGGGVGYTF.